A selection of T cell receptor beta chains follows, all from one sample in a study of T cell responses to AZD1222 COVID-19 vaccine. Libraries were prepared by immunoSEQ multiplex PCR; TCRdb keeps only in-frame clonotypes and omits some of them. Among about 92,000 clones, 80% to 90% were seen once, and the ten largest hold 1.6%. Sequenced material: peripheral blood, taken on day 0 of AZD1222 vaccination. These receptor sequences come from an adult in good health. CDR3s include the opening cysteine and the closing phenylalanine or tryptophan. The D gene is left open where the match is weak. Clone size appears in some rows only: once, few, many, or a class for an expanded clone.

D: TRBD2
size: once
V: TRBV19
J: TRBJ2-7
CDR3: CASSSRLAGGYEQYF

D: .
size: .
V: TRBV29-1
J: TRBJ1-3
CDR3: CSVVTSGNTIYF

D: TRBD1
size: .
V: TRBV6-1
J: TRBJ1-1
CDR3: CASSEAGDRVENTEAFF

D: TRBD1
size: .
V: TRBV19
J: TRBJ2-7
CDR3: CASSWTGGYEQYF

D: .
size: .
V: TRBV14
J: TRBJ2-7
CDR3: CASSRKTAFLREQYF

D: TRBD2
size: .
V: TRBV6-5
J: TRBJ2-1
CDR3: CASRRSSGGADEQFF

D: .
size: .
V: TRBV14
J: TRBJ1-4
CDR3: CASSHDIPGANEKLFF

D: TRBD1
size: .
V: TRBV13
J: TRBJ2-5
CDR3: CASSLGQGATYQETQYF

D: .
size: .
V: TRBV29-1
J: TRBJ1-1
CDR3: CSVLIHGGGDTEAFF

D: .
size: few
V: TRBV27
J: TRBJ2-6
CDR3: CASRPIPTVSGANVLTF